One and the same sample provided the 19 T cell receptor beta chains below, sequenced in a study of Graves' ophthalmopathy and Graves' hyperthyroidism. Using RNA transcripts, the TCR beta CDR3 regions were amplified. Investigators did first-round RT-PCR with HTBI primers, then second-round multiplex PCR. Using its own MiXCR run on the multiplex PCR reads, TCRdb lists one record per CDR3 protein. The sample holds some 520,000 distinct CDR3 sequences; around 15% are singletons and the top ten take approximately 9.8%. Sequenced sample: blood. The source of these receptors is a woman in her thirties with Graves' ophthalmopathy.

This clonotype occurred a few times. This chain joins TRBV30 and TRBJ2-5; possible D gene TRBD1, 6 bases. The V end was cut by 3 bases, the J end by 6 bases, with 23 bases between. Germline V gives CDR1 GTSNPN, CDR2 SVGIG (reference sequence). This CDR3 region has 16 residues. The CDR3 loop reads CAWRRLHRVLEQTQYF. The CDR3 region has the DNA TGTGCCTGGAGAAGACTGCACAGGGTACTAGAGCAGACCCAGTACTTC.

This chain uses TRBV28 with TRBJ2-7; 11 positions agree with TRBD2. The V and J ends lost 5 bases and 2 bases, in that order; junction bases with no gene match: 8. Germline CDR1 is MDHEN and CDR2 is SYDVKM. This CDR3 is 16 amino acids long. CDR3 sequence: CASSPPGLAEPYEQYF. The CDR3 DNA sequence: TGTGCCAGCAGTCCACCGGGACTAGCGGAACCCTACGAGCAGTACTTC.

This clonotype appeared many times. The chain has TRBV2 and TRBJ1-2; D not resolved. V gave up 4 bases and J gave up 6 bases, with 15 bases separating them. In germline, CDR1 is SNHLY, CDR2 FYNNEI. The CDR3 consists of 14 residues. CDR3 loop: CASSVLGVPDGYTF. DNA for the CDR3: TGTGCCAGCAGTGTACTAGGAGTTCCTGATGGCTACACCTTC.

This clonotype was observed at least ten times. The gene calls are TRBV10-1 and TRBJ1-3; no reliable D call. Deletions cut 6 bases from V and 1 base from J, with 10 bases between. The CDR3 covers 14 residues. Germline CDR1 is WNHNN and CDR2 is SYGVQD (reference sequence). CDR3 loop: CASSESTSGNTIYF. The CDR3 DNA follows: TGCGCCAGCAGCGAGAGTACGTCTGGAAACACCATATATTTT.

This clonotype was seen ten or more times. The V and J genes are TRBV4-2 and TRBJ1-3; D unresolved. CDR1 and CDR2 from the germline V gene are LGHNA and YNFKEQ. The CDR3 length is 12 residues. The V and J ends lost 0 bases and 8 bases respectively, with 5 bases between them. The CDR3 loop reads CASSQDGDTIYF. The CDR3 coding sequence is TGTGCCAGCAGCCAAGATGGGGACACCATATATTTT.

The chain is built from TRBV30 and TRBJ1-2, with D unresolved. V lost 3 bases, J lost 8 bases, and 13 bases lay in between. CDR1 and CDR2 from the germline V gene are GTSNPN and SVGIG (reference sequence). This CDR3 comprises 12 residues. CDR3 protein: CAWSPMGFGYTF. The CDR3, as DNA: TGTGCCTGGAGCCCCATGGGCTTCGGCTACACCTTC.

For this clonotype: It may be a read error: a sequence one base away is much more abundant. The chain couples TRBV3-1 to TRBJ1-2; tentative D call: TRBD1 (5 bases). The germline gives CDR1 LGHDT, CDR2 YNNKEL (reference sequence). This CDR3 spans 14 amino acids. CDR3 sequence: CASSQRRENYGYSF. Written as DNA, the CDR3 is TGTGCCAGCAGCCAACGCAGGGAGAACTATGGCTACAGCTTC.

This clonotype was counted a few times. The CDR3 coding sequence is TGTGCCAGCAGTGAAGCGGAAGCGGACATTCAGTACTTC. It codes for CASSEAEADIQYF. This chain uses TRBV6-1 with TRBJ2-4; D is perhaps TRBD2 (5 bases). This CDR3 has 13 residues. CDR1 and CDR2 from the germline V gene are MNHNS and SASEGT. The V end was cut by 0 bases, the J end by 8 bases, with 8 bases between.

This clonotype has only a few counts. The chain carries TRBV14 and TRBJ2-4; 7 bases line up with TRBD1. This CDR3 contains 14 residues. After removal of 4 bases from V and 7 bases from J, the junction contained 7 bases not matched to a gene. Germline-derived CDR1 and CDR2 are SGHDN and FVKESK. This CDR3 is CASSRSGGDNIQYF. The CDR3 DNA sequence: TGTGCCAGCAGCCGATCAGGGGGAGATAACATTCAGTACTTC.

This clonotype was observed many times. The CDR3 nucleotides read TGTGCCACTGAAAATCGGGACAGCTCTGGAAACACCATATATTTT. The encoded protein is CATENRDSSGNTIYF. The V call is TRBV28, the J call TRBJ1-3, with 7 bases fitting TRBD1. CDR3 length: 15 amino acids. Per germline, CDR1 MDHEN and CDR2 SYDVKM. V shed 10 bases, J shed 0 bases, and the junction held 9 bases outside the gene matches.

This clonotype was seen once. This chain joins TRBV2 and TRBJ1-2; no clear D. The CDR3 is 14 residues long. Per germline, CDR1 SNHLY and CDR2 FYNNEI. The V end was cut by 6 bases, the J end by 5 bases, with 16 bases between. The CDR3, as DNA: TGTGCCAGCAGAGGAGGTCTTGATGGGTATGGCTACACCTTC. The encoded protein is CASRGGLDGYGYTF. Variable domain in full (rest from reference TRBV2 and TRBJ1-2): EPEVTQTPSHQVTQMGQEVILRCVPISNHLYFYWYRQILGQKVEFLVSFYNNEISEKSEIFDDQFSVERPDGSNFTLKIRSTKLEDSAMYFCASRGGLDGYGYTFGSGTRLTVV.

In its sample, this clonotype was seen many times. This chain links TRBV5-1 with TRBJ1-1, with D tentatively TRBD1 (5 bases). Deletions cut 0 bases from V and 4 bases from J, with 13 bases between. The CDR3 spans 15 residues. CDR1 SGHRS and CDR2 YFSETQ come from the germline V gene. In DNA, the CDR3 is TGCGCCAGCAGCTTGGTTCTTGATGGGGGCACTGAAGCTTTCTTT. As protein: CASSLVLDGGTEAFF.

In its sample, this clonotype was seen many times. The rearrangement links TRBV6-1 to TRBJ2-5, with D uncertain. The germline V gene encodes CDR1 MNHNS and CDR2 SASEGT. This CDR3 has 11 amino acids. V was clipped by 5 bases and J by 4 bases, with 5 bases between them. The CDR3 DNA reads as TGTGCCAGCAGTTGGGGAGAGACCCAGTACTTC. Amino acid sequence: CASSWGETQYF.

This clonotype was detected ten times or more. J is TRBJ2-2 and V is TRBV28; D perhaps matches TRBD2 (5 bases). V lost 6 bases to trimming and J lost 0 bases, with 17 bases between them. There are 17 residues in the CDR3. CDR1 and CDR2 (germline): MDHEN, SYDVKM. The CDR3 nucleotides read TGTGCCAGCAGCTCTCCCTCGAGAGGGACGAACACCGGGGAGCTGTTTTTT. The encoded protein is CASSSPSRGTNTGELFF. The full variable domain, its missing parts supplied by reference TRBV28 and TRBJ2-2, is DVKVTQSSRYLVKRTGEKVFLECVQDMDHENMFWYRQDPGLGLRLIYFSYDVKMKEKGDIPEGYSVSREKKERFSLILESASTNQTSMYLCASSSPSRGTNTGELFFGEGSRLTVL.

The chain is built from TRBV5-1 and TRBJ2-7; either TRBD1 or TRBD2 may fit D (5 bases each). The V and J ends lost 4 bases and 0 bases respectively, with 11 bases between them. Germline CDR1 SGHRS, CDR2 YFSETQ. The CDR3 sequence is 14 residues long. CDR3: CASSTGPNSYEQYF. CDR3 coding DNA: TGCGCCAGCAGCACGGGACCGAACTCCTACGAGCAGTACTTC.

There are many counts of this clonotype. The chain has TRBV28 and TRBJ2-7; 9 nucleotides line up with TRBD1. Germline lookup yields CDR1 MDHEN and CDR2 SYDVKM. The ends lost 5 bases at V and 2 bases at J; junction bases unmatched: 10. The CDR3 has 16 residues. The CDR3 sequence: CASSTYGTGRPYEQYF. The CDR3 DNA is TGTGCCAGCAGTACTTACGGGACAGGGCGACCCTACGAGCAGTACTTC.

This clonotype was picked up many times. The J gene is TRBJ2-7, the V gene TRBV28, with D tentatively TRBD2 (6 bases). With 1 base removed from V and 2 bases from J, the gap between germline ends came to 15 bases. Germline lookup yields CDR1 MDHEN and CDR2 SYDVKM. This CDR3 region has 16 residues. The CDR3 here is CASSLSGAPFPYEQYF. CDR3 DNA sequence: TGTGCCAGCAGTTTATCGGGAGCGCCCTTCCCCTACGAGCAGTACTTC.

This clonotype has ten or more counts. This chain joins TRBV6-1 and TRBJ1-3, with a tentative D call TRBD1 (5 bases). The germline gives CDR1 MNHNS, CDR2 SASEGT. Trimming pared 2 bases from V and 2 bases from J, leaving 10 bases between. The CDR3 is made up of 15 amino acids. The DNA for the CDR3 is TGTGCCAGCAGTGAACAGGGAACGCCTGGAAACACCATATATTTT. This codes for CASSEQGTPGNTIYF.

Turning to this clonotype: One base away lies a much larger clone, so this may be a sequencing read error. This chain connects TRBV12-3 or TRBV12-4 to TRBJ2-7; 8 positions match TRBD1. The CDR3 is 18 residues long. Trimming removed 6 bases from V and 0 bases from J; junction bases left unmatched: 16. CDR3 loop: CASSRTSGGLLSSYEQYF. The CDR3 DNA follows: TGTGCCAGCAGCCGTACCTCAGGGGGCCTCCTTAGCTCCTACGAGCAGTACTTC.